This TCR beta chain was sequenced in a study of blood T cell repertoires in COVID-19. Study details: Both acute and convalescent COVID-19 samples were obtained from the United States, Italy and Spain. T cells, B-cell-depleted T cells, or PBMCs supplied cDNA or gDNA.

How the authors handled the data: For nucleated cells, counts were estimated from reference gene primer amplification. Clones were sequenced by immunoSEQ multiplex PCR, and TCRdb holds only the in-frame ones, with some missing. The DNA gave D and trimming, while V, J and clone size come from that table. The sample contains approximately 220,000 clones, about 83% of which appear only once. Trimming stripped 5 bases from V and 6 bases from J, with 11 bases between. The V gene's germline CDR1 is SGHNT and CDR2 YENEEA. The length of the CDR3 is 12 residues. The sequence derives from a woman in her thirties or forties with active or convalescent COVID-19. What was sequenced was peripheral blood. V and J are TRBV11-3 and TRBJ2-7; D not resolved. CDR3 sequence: CASSVRIREQYF. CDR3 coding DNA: TGTGCCAGCAGCGTTAGAATCCGCGAGCAGTACTTC.